The rows below give T cell receptor beta chains drawn from one sample of a study of blood T cell repertoires in COVID-19. Libraries were prepared by immunoSEQ multiplex PCR; TCRdb keeps only in-frame clonotypes and omits some of them. The sample lists about 150,000 clones; 80% to 90% were seen once. Material: peripheral blood. Source of these receptors: a woman in her 70s with acute or convalescent COVID-19. Both conserved end residues are part of each CDR3. A D gene is named only where the DNA matches it firmly. Size is omitted from some rows. Given values are once, few, many or a class for expanded clones.

. | TRBJ1-2 | TRBV20-1 | . | TGCAGTCTTATACAGGGTTATGGCTACACCTTC | CSLIQGYGYTF
. | TRBJ1-2 | TRBV5-6 | . | TGTGCCAGCAGCGGAGCTCCTTGGCTGAACTATGGCTACACCTTC | CASSGAPWLNYGYTF
. | TRBJ1-2 | TRBV28 | . | TGTGCCAGCAGTGGAATAGGAGGGCGGAACTATGGCTACACCTTC | CASSGIGGRNYGYTF
TRBD1 | TRBJ1-5 | TRBV5-1 | . | TGCGCCAGCAGCTTGGCACCCACGACAGGGGGCCATCAGCCCCAGCATTTT | CASSLAPTTGGHQPQHF
. | TRBJ2-3 | TRBV11-2 | once | TGTGCCAGCAGCTTAGCGGGGGCGCAGTATTTT | CASSLAGAQYF
. | TRBJ1-1 | TRBV6-2/TRBV6-3 | . | TGTGCCAGCAGTCGCGACTTAACTGAAGCTTTCTTT | CASSRDLTEAFF
. | TRBJ1-4 | TRBV3-1/TRBV3-2 | . | TGTGCCAGCAGCCAAGATAGGACAAGCCGAGAAAAACTGTTTTTT | CASSQDRTSREKLFF
. | TRBJ2-3 | TRBV5-1 | once | TGCGCCAGCAGCTTGGTAACTCCAACAGATACGCAGTATTTT | CASSLVTPTDTQYF
TRBD1 | TRBJ1-2 | TRBV27 | . | TGTGCCAGCAGGTTTACAGGGGCTAACTATGGCTACACCTTC | CASRFTGANYGYTF
. | TRBJ1-4 | TRBV9 | . | TGTGCCAGCAGCGCGGGGGGGACTACTAATGAAAAACTGTTTTTT | CASSAGGTTNEKLFF
. | TRBJ1-6 | TRBV18 | . | TGTGCCAGCTCACCGGGAGCAACCCTCTACAGGGAAAGTGGTTCACCCCTCCACTTT | CASSPGATLYRESGSPLHF
TRBD1 | TRBJ1-6 | TRBV14 | . | TGTGCCAGCAGCCAAGATCTCCCGGGACAGGGCTCACTTTTTTCCCTCCACTTT | CASSQDLPGQGSLFSLHF
. | TRBJ1-5 | TRBV28 | . | TGTGCCAGCAGTTTCCGGGGGGCGGGAAATCAGCCCCAGCATTTT | CASSFRGAGNQPQHF
TRBD2 | TRBJ2-3 | TRBV5-1 | . | TGCGCCAGCAGCTTGTACGGGGGGGCCACAGATACGCAGTATTTT | CASSLYGGATDTQYF
TRBD2 | TRBJ2-3 | TRBV5-1 | . | TGCGCCAGCAGCTGGACTAGCGGGGGGGCCACAGATACGCAGTATTTT | CASSWTSGGATDTQYF
TRBD2 | TRBJ2-4 | TRBV5-4 | . | TGTGCCAGCAGCTCCCCGACTAGCGGCACCAAAAACATTCAGTACTTC | CASSSPTSGTKNIQYF
TRBD1 | TRBJ1-4 | TRBV3-1/TRBV3-2 | . | TGTGCCAGCAGCCAAGATATTATGGCCGGGACAGTTGAAAAACTGTTTTTT | CASSQDIMAGTVEKLFF
TRBD2 | TRBJ2-4 | TRBV5-5 | . | TGTGCCAGCACCCCGGGGGGGGGACAAAACATTCAGTACTTC | CASTPGGGQNIQYF
TRBD1 | TRBJ2-7 | TRBV6-2/TRBV6-3 | . | TGTGCCAGCAGTTACTTTGGGACAGGGGCCGAGCAGTACTTC | CASSYFGTGAEQYF
TRBD1 | TRBJ1-3 | TRBV9 | . | TGTGCCAGCAGCGTGAACTTGGACAGGGCTTATAACACCATATATTTT | CASSVNLDRAYNTIYF
. | TRBJ1-2 | TRBV2 | . | TGTGCCAGCAGTGATACCCTCGGACGTCTTCGGGAGAATGGCTACACCTTC | CASSDTLGRLRENGYTF
TRBD1 | TRBJ1-1 | TRBV7-9 | . | TGTGCCAGCGGCTTGGACAGGGGGCTGACTGAAGCTTTCTTT | CASGLDRGLTEAFF
TRBD2 | TRBJ2-2 | TRBV18 | . | TGTGCCAGCTCACCAAGCGGTAGCGGGGGCCGGGGCACCGGGGAGCTGTTTTTT | CASSPSGSGGRGTGELFF
. | TRBJ1-1 | TRBV11-3 | . | TGTGCCAGCAGCAGGGGAAACACTGAAGCTTTCTTT | CASSRGNTEAFF
TRBD1 | TRBJ2-3 | TRBV7-8 | . | TGTGCCAGCAGCTTAGCCCAAGACGAGGGGGCCGGTGATACGCAGTATTTT | CASSLAQDEGAGDTQYF
. | TRBJ2-1 | TRBV5-1 | . | TGCGCCAGCAGAACGAGCTCCTACAATGAGCAGTTCTTC | CASRTSSYNEQFF
TRBD2 | TRBJ2-5 | TRBV7-2 | . | TGTGCCAGCAGCTTAACTAGCGGGGGGATAGAGACCCAGTACTTC | CASSLTSGGIETQYF